These T cell receptor beta chains were read from a single sample in a study of early T cells in non-severe SARS-CoV-2 infection. TCRdb analysed the 5' RACE reads with MiXCR anew, one entry per CDR3 protein. Of tens of thousands of distinct CDR3 sequences in the sample, around 6.8% were seen once. The sequenced material came from whole blood. The receptors derive from an adult who was a healthcare worker with PCR-confirmed SARS-CoV-2 infection or an uninfected control (not recorded which). Both conserved end residues are part of each CDR3. D genes are given only for firm matches. Clone size appears in some rows only: once, few, many, or a class for an expanded clone.

clone_size j_call d_call v_call cdr3_aa cdr3_nt
. TRBJ2-7 TRBD1 TRBV7-2 CASSLGDRIHEQYF TGTGCCAGCAGCTTAGGGGACAGGATCCACGAGCAGTACTTC
. TRBJ2-7 TRBD1 TRBV12-3/TRBV12-4 CASSLGRGSYEQYF TGTGCCAGCAGTTTAGGCAGGGGGTCCTACGAGCAGTACTTC
many TRBJ2-5 . TRBV20-1 CSARDRGSAQETQYF TGCAGTGCTAGAGATCGTGGTAGCGCTCAAGAGACCCAGTACTTC
few TRBJ2-3 TRBD1 TRBV7-2 CASSPGTAAFTDTQYF TGTGCCAGCAGCCCCGGGACAGCTGCTTTCACAGATACGCAGTATTTT
few TRBJ2-3 TRBD2 TRBV4-3 CASSQDPSGGGDTQYF TGCGCCAGCAGCCAAGATCCTAGCGGGGGAGGAGATACGCAGTATTTT
. TRBJ2-2 TRBD1 TRBV7-9 CASSLLSGVPGQGAAGELFF TGTGCCAGCAGCTTACTCTCCGGCGTCCCCGGACAGGGGGCAGCCGGGGAGCTGTTTTTT
many TRBJ2-1 TRBD2 TRBV7-3 CASQRGADNEQFF TGTGCCAGTCAGCGGGGGGCAGACAATGAGCAGTTCTTC
. TRBJ2-3 . TRBV20-1 CSAPRGDTQYF TGCAGTGCTCCACGGGGAGATACGCAGTATTTT
many TRBJ2-1 . TRBV9 CASSPRRGTSYNEQFF TGTGCCAGCAGCCCCCGTAGGGGTACCTCCTACAATGAGCAGTTCTTC
many TRBJ2-5 TRBD2 TRBV24-1 CATSDPGTSYQETQYF TGTGCCACCAGTGATCCCGGGACTAGCTACCAAGAGACCCAGTACTTC
once TRBJ2-1 . TRBV20-1 CSARIRDDTYNEQFF TGCAGTGCTCGCATCCGGGACGATACCTACAATGAGCAGTTCTTC
. TRBJ1-1 . TRBV15 CATSRDRSRNTEAFF TGTGCCACCAGCAGAGATAGGAGCAGGAACACTGAAGCTTTCTTT
. TRBJ1-2 . TRBV29-1 CSLTGLGPGGYTF TGCAGCCTTACCGGCCTGGGGCCAGGTGGCTACACCTTC
. TRBJ2-4 . TRBV7-2 CASSPPRQERNIQYF TGTGCCAGCAGCCCACCCCGACAAGAGAGGAACATTCAGTACTTC
many TRBJ2-3 . TRBV4-1 CASSQERPRGPDTQYF TGCGCCAGCAGCCAAGAACGTCCCAGGGGCCCAGATACGCAGTATTTT
many TRBJ2-1 TRBD1 TRBV5-1 CASSLARGSYNEQFF TGCGCCAGCAGCTTGGCCAGGGGGTCCTACAATGAGCAGTTCTTC
many TRBJ2-3 . TRBV6-2/TRBV6-3 CASSYPTDTQYF TGTGCCAGCAGTTACCCCACAGATACGCAGTATTTT
. TRBJ1-6 . TRBV12-3/TRBV12-4 CASSGQGHSPLHF TGTGCCAGCAGTGGCCAGGGACATTCACCCCTCCACTTT
few TRBJ1-1 . TRBV7-9 CASSLDEFGEVNTEAFF TGTGCCAGCAGCTTAGACGAATTCGGGGAAGTGAACACTGAAGCTTTCTTT
many TRBJ1-5 TRBD1 TRBV7-2 CASSMTGHNQPQHF TGTGCCAGCAGCATGACAGGGCACAATCAGCCCCAGCATTTT
few TRBJ1-1 TRBD1 TRBV6-6 CASSYRGQGAEAFF TGTGCCAGCAGTTACAGGGGGCAGGGTGCTGAAGCTTTCTTT
many TRBJ2-6 . TRBV2 CASISGSGANVLTF TGTGCCAGCATTTCCGGCTCTGGGGCCAACGTCCTGACTTTC
few TRBJ2-3 TRBD2 TRBV6-1 CASSYKTTTTSGGAGIDTQYF TGTGCCAGCAGTTACAAGACTACTACCACTAGCGGGGGGGCCGGGATAGATACGCAGTATTTT
few TRBJ2-3 . TRBV7-2 CASSLERTDTQYF TGTGCCAGCAGCTTAGAACGGACAGATACGCAGTATTTT
many TRBJ2-1 TRBD1 TRBV27 CATRDRGAPVDEQFF TGTGCCACCCGGGACAGGGGAGCCCCCGTCGATGAGCAGTTCTTC
many TRBJ2-7 . TRBV6-6 CASSYLPRTESYEQYF TGTGCCAGCAGTTACTTACCCCGGACAGAGAGCTACGAGCAGTACTTC
many TRBJ2-7 TRBD1 TRBV14 CASSLRTGATYEQYF TGTGCCAGCAGCCTCCGGACAGGGGCAACCTACGAGCAGTACTTC
few TRBJ1-6 TRBD1 TRBV4-3 CASSQGPGQYNSPLHF TGCGCCAGCAGCCAAGGGCCGGGACAGTATAATTCACCCCTCCACTTT
many TRBJ1-1 . TRBV12-3/TRBV12-4 CASKLRTEAFF TGTGCCAGCAAGCTGAGAACTGAAGCTTTCTTT
. TRBJ2-5 TRBD1 TRBV5-8 CASSGTGVETQYF TGTGCCAGCAGCGGAACAGGGGTAGAGACCCAGTACTTC
many TRBJ2-3 TRBD2 TRBV27 CASSLGASGASTDTQYF TGTGCCAGCAGTTTAGGGGCTAGCGGGGCTAGCACAGATACGCAGTATTTT
many TRBJ1-2 TRBD1 TRBV24-1 CATRERDSAGYTF TGTGCCACCAGGGAACGGGACAGCGCGGGCTACACCTTC